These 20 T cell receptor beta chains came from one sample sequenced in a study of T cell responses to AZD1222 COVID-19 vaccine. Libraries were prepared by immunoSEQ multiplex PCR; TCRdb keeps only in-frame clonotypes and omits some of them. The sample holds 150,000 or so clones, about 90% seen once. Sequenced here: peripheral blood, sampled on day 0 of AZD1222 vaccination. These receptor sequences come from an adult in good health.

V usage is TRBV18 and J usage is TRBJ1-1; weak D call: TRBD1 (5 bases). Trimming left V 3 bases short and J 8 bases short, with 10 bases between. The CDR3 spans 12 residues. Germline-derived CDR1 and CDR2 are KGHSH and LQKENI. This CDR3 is CASSPRAGEAFF. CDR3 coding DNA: TGTGCCAGCTCACCCAGGGCAGGGGAAGCTTTCTTT.

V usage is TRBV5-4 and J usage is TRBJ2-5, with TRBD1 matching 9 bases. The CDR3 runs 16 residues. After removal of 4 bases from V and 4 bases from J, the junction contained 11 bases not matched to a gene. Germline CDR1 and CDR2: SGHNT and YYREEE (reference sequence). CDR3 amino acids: CASSPATGGIGETQYF. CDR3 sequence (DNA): TGTGCCAGCAGCCCGGCGACAGGGGGTATCGGAGAGACCCAGTACTTC.

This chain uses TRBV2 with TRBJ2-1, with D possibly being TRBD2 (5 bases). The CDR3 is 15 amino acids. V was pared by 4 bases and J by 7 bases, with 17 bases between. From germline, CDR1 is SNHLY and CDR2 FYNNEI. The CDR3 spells CASSASRAGANEQFF. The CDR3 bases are TGTGCCAGCAGTGCTAGCCGTGCAGGAGCAAATGAGCAGTTCTTC.

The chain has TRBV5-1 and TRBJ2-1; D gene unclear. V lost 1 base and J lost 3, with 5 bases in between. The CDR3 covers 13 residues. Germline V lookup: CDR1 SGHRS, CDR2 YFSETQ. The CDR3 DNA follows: TGCGCCAGCAGCTTGTCCCTCTACAATGAGCAGTTCTTC. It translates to CASSLSLYNEQFF.

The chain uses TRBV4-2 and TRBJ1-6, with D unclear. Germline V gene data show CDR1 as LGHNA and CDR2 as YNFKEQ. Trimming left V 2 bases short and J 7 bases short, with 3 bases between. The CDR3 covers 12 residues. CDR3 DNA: TGTGCCAGCAGCCAAAGAAATTCACCCCTCCACTTT. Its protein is CASSQRNSPLHF.

Here the CDR3 reads CASIGQLTDTQYF. The CDR3 DNA follows: TGTGCCAGCATCGGACAGCTCACAGATACGCAGTATTTT. The chain is built from TRBV12-3 or TRBV12-4 and TRBJ2-3; possibly TRBD1 for D (6 bases). CDR3 length: 13 residues. V was cut by 7 bases and J by 2 bases, with 10 bases left in between.

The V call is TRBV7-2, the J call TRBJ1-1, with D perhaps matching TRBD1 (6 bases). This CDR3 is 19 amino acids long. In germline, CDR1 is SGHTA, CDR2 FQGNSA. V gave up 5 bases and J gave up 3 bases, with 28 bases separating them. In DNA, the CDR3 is TGTGCCAGCAGCACCAACCTCTACAGGGCAGCCCTAATGGACACTGAAGCTTTCTTT. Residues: CASSTNLYRAALMDTEAFF.

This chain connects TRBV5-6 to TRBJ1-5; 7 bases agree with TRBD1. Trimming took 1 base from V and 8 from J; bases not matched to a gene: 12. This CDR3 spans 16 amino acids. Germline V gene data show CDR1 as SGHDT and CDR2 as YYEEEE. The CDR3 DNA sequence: TGTGCCAGCAGCTTGAGAGCCGCAGGGGGTGTAAAGCCCCAGCATTTT. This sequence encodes CASSLRAAGGVKPQHF.

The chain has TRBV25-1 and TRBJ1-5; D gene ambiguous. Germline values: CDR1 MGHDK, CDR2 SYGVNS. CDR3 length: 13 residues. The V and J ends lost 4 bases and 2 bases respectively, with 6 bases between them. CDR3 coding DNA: TGTGCCAGCAGTGGCGATGGCAATCAGCCCCAGCATTTT. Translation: CASSGDGNQPQHF.

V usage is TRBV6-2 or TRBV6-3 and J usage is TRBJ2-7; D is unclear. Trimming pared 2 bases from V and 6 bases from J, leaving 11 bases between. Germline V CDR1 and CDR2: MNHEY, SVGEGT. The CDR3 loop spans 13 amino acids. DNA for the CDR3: TGTGCCAGCAGTTACAGAGGAAGAGGCGAGCAGTACTTC. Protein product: CASSYRGRGEQYF.

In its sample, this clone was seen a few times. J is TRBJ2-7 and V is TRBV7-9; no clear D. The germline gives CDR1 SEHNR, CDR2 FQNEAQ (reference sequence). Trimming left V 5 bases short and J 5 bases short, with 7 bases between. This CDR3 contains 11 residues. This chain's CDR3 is CASSPSNEQYF. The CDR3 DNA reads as TGTGCCAGCAGCCCGTCCAACGAGCAGTACTTC.

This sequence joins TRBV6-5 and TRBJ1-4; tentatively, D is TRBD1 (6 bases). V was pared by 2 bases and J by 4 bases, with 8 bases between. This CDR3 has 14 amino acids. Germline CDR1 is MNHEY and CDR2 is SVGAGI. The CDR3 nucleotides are TGTGCCAGCAGTTACGGCAGGGGTAATGAAAAACTGTTTTTT. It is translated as CASSYGRGNEKLFF.

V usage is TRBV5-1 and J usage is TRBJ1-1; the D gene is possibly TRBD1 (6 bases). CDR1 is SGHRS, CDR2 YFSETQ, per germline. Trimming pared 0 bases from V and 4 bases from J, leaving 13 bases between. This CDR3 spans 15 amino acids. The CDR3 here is CASSLEAGASTEAFF. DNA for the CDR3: TGCGCCAGCAGCTTGGAGGCGGGGGCAAGCACTGAAGCTTTCTTT. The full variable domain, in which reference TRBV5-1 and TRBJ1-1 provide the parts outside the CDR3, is KAGVTQTPRYLIKTRGQQVTLSCSPISGHRSVSWYQQTPGQGLQFLFEYFSETQRNKGNFPGRFSGRQFSNSRSEMNVSTLELGDSALYLCASSLEAGASTEAFFGQGTRLTVV.

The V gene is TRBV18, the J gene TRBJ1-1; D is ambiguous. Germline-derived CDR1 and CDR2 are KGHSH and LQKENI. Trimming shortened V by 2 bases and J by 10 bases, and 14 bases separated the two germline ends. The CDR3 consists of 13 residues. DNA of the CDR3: TGTGCCAGCTCACCATCGGATACTCGGAGAGCTTTCTTT. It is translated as CASSPSDTRRAFF.

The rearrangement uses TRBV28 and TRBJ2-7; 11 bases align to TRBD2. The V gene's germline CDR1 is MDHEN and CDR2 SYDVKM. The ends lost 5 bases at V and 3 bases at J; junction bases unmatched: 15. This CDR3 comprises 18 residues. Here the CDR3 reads CASSQLPVTSGALYEQYF. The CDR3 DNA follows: TGTGCCAGCAGTCAACTCCCTGTGACTAGCGGGGCGCTCTACGAGCAGTACTTC. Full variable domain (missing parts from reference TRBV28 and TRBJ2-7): DVKVTQSSRYLVKRTGEKVFLECVQDMDHENMFWYRQDPGLGLRLIYFSYDVKMKEKGDIPEGYSVSREKKERFSLILESASTNQTSMYLCASSQLPVTSGALYEQYFGPGTRLTVT.

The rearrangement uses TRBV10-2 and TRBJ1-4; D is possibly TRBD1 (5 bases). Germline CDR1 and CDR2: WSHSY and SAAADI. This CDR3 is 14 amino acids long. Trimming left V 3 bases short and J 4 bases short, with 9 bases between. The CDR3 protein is CASSDGGGNEKLFF. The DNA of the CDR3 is TGCGCCAGCAGTGATGGCGGGGGTAATGAAAAACTGTTTTTT.

CDR3 DNA sequence: TGTGCCAGCAGTTACCGGCGGGCAGCGAACTATGGCTACACCTTC. It translates to CASSYRRAANYGYTF. The rearrangement uses TRBV6-5 and TRBJ1-2; D call uncertain. Trimming pared 2 bases from V and 2 bases from J, leaving 12 bases between. CDR1 is MNHEY, CDR2 SVGAGI, per germline. CDR3 size: 15 residues.

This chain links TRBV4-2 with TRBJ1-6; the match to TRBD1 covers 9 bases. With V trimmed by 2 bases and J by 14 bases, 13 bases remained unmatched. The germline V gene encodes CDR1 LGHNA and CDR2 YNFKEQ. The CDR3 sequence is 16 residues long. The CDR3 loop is CASSQSGLDRGLALHF. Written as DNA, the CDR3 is TGTGCCAGCAGCCAATCCGGCTTAGACAGGGGGTTAGCCCTCCACTTT.

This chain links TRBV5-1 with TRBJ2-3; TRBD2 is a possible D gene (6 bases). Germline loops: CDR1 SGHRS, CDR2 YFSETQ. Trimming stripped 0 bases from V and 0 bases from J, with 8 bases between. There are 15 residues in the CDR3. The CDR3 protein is CASSLAGVSTDTQYF. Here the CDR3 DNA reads TGCGCCAGCAGCTTGGCGGGGGTGAGCACAGATACGCAGTATTTT.

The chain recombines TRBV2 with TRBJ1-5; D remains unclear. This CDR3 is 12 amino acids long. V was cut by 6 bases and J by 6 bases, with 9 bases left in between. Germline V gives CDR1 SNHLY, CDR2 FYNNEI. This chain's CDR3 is CASSAEGQPQHF. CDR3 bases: TGTGCCAGCAGCGCCGAGGGTCAGCCCCAGCATTTT.